This T cell receptor beta chain was sequenced during a study of technical replicates of blood from a handful of donors. CDR1 is SNHLY and CDR2 is FYNNEI in the germline V gene. V was trimmed by 7 bases and J by 7 bases, leaving 11 bases between them. The length of the CDR3 is 11 residues. Sequencing was performed with immunoSEQ multiplex PCR; in TCRdb, only in-frame clones are kept and a portion is missing. Of some 70,000 clones listed, less than 98% are singletons. This TCR came from a human donor in good health. Sequenced material: T cells isolated from PBMCs. The V and J genes are TRBV2 and TRBJ2-7, with D perhaps TRBD1 (5 bases). This CDR3 reads CASTPNREQYF. CDR3 nucleotides: TGTGCCAGCACCCCGAACAGGGAGCAGTACTTC. Using reference TRBV2 and TRBJ2-7 for the parts outside the CDR3, the full variable domain is EPEVTQTPSHQVTQMGQEVILRCVPISNHLYFYWYRQILGQKVEFLVSFYNNEISEKSEIFDDQFSVERPDGSNFTLKIRSTKLEDSAMYFCASTPNREQYFGPGTRLTVT.